This T cell receptor beta chain stems from a study of blood T cell repertoires in COVID-19. Study-wide background: Acute and convalescent COVID-19 specimens originated in the United States, Italy and Spain. Sources were T cells, B-cell-depleted T cells, or PBMCs; the material itself was cDNA or gDNA.

As originally analysed: Reference gene primer amplification gave nucleated cell count estimates. TCRdb's copy holds only in-frame clones and misses some; the assay was immunoSEQ multiplex PCR. That table furnishes V, J and clone size, whereas the DNA furnished D and trimming. The sample has about 240,000 clones, roughly four fifths seen once. This CDR3 is 15 amino acids long. The V gene's germline CDR1 is LGHDT and CDR2 YNNKEL (reference sequence). V lost 3 bases and J lost 0; bases outside the gene matches: 5. The genes are TRBV3-1 (or the pseudogene TRBV3-2) and TRBJ2-7; 7 nucleotides align to TRBD2. Sample: peripheral blood. The TCR originated in a man aged 25-40 years who had recovered from COVID-19. Here the CDR3 reads CASSQERGRSYEQYF. In nucleotides, the CDR3 is TGTGCCAGCAGCCAGGAGCGGGGCCGCTCCTACGAGCAGTACTTC.